This T cell receptor (beta chain) was profiled in a study of T cell repertoires in cytomegalovirus infection. Study at large: Recently identified HLA-C-restricted CMV epitopes and well-studied HLA-B-restricted CMV epitopes were used by the study.

Broader study findings: CMV-specific HLA-C-restricted TCR beta clonotypes dominated the ex vivo response.

Turning to this clonotype: What it recognizes is unknown.

TCRdb fed the reads into MiXCR, producing one record per CDR3 protein. The sample yields 450,000 to 650,000 distinct CDR3 sequences, 40% seen once. CDR1 is SGHVS, CDR2 FQNEAQ, per germline. The CDR3 extends over 15 amino acids. The V gene end was trimmed by 0 bases and the J gene end by 6 bases; junction bases not matched to a gene: 8. The source material was cultured PBMCs, sampled from culture after CMV antigen stimulation. This TCR came from a human donor in good health (CMV status not recorded). Some clones in this sample may be carry-over from other donors' samples. The chain is built from TRBV7-8 and TRBJ2-7; 7 nucleotides match TRBD1. The CDR3 region is CASSLAGQGQSEQYF. CDR3 nucleotide sequence: TGTGCCAGCAGCTTAGCGGGGCAGGGACAGAGCGAGCAGTACTTC.